The sequence of this TCR beta chain was determined in a study of shared clonotypes between healthy human individuals. The method was immunoSEQ multiplex PCR; TCRdb's version includes in-frame clones alone and lacks a portion of them. This sample has 2 million to 2.5 million clones; approximately 95% occur once, and the top ten carry roughly 0.36%. Losses at the gene ends were 5 bases for V and 9 bases for J; bases not matched to a gene: 7. The CDR3 is 14 amino acids. Germline loops: CDR1 SGHTA, CDR2 FQGTGA. The donors, healthy adults who were HIV-negative, had experienced no recent acute infections or vaccinations.

V and J are TRBV7-3 and TRBJ2-7; 13 bases line up with TRBD2. The sequencing input was naive CD4+ T cells from PBMCs. Subset denoted: CD45RA+ positively selected. The receptor was derived from a man younger than 30 in good health. Some clones in this sample may be carry-over from other donors' samples. The CDR3 DNA sequence: TGTGCCAGCAGCCTCGGGACTAGCGGGACTGCGCAGTACTTC. Its translation is CASSLGTSGTAQYF.